These 29 T cell receptor beta chains share one sample of origin, sequenced in a study of blood T cell repertoires in COVID-19. Measured with immunoSEQ multiplex PCR; TCRdb has only the in-frame clones, and not every one. Seen here are over 45,000 clones, about 77% observed once, and the top ten hold 15% to 20%. Sequencing input: peripheral blood. The receptors were sampled from a human donor with active or convalescent COVID-19. The donor label of this sample is uncertain.

This chain connects TRBV29-1 to TRBJ2-1; D perhaps matches TRBD2 (6 bases). This CDR3 has 14 residues. V was trimmed by 8 bases and J by 8 bases, leaving 22 bases between them. The germline V gene has CDR1 SQVTM and CDR2 ANQGSEA. Written as DNA, the CDR3 is TGCAGCCTCCGGGGCCTCTCGGGGGACGATGAGCAGTTCTTC. This codes for CSLRGLSGDDEQFF.

The chain combines TRBV14 with TRBJ1-1; D is perhaps TRBD1 (5 bases). V lost 0 bases and J lost 8, with 10 bases in between. The length of the CDR3 is 13 residues. Germline V gene data show CDR1 as SGHDN and CDR2 as FVKESK. The CDR3 DNA reads as TGTGCCAGCAGCCAAGATATTCGGGGGGAAGCTTTCTTT. It yields the protein CASSQDIRGEAFF.

The genes are TRBV7-2 and TRBJ2-7, with D perhaps matching TRBD2 (5 bases). The V gene's germline CDR1 is SGHTA and CDR2 FQGNSA. The CDR3 has 15 residues. Trimming removed 5 bases at V and 6 bases at J, with 20 bases between. The CDR3 DNA follows: TGTGCCAGCAGCCAACTACCCCTTACTAGAGGCGAGCAGTACTTC. Residues: CASSQLPLTRGEQYF.

The gene calls are TRBV19 and TRBJ1-2; 9 bases match TRBD1. Germline CDR1 LNHDA, CDR2 SQIVND (reference sequence). The ends lost 2 bases at V and 4 bases at J; junction bases unmatched: 5. The CDR3 runs 15 residues. As DNA, the CDR3 is TGTGCCAGTAGTATAAACAGGGGGCGCGCCTATGGCTACACCTTC. Translated: CASSINRGRAYGYTF.

This chain connects TRBV5-1 to TRBJ2-1; 12 nucleotides align to TRBD2. Germline values: CDR1 SGHRS, CDR2 YFSETQ. Trimming removed 0 bases from V and 5 bases from J; junction bases left unmatched: 6. The CDR3 sequence is 17 residues long. In nucleotides, the CDR3 is TGCGCCAGCAGCTTGGCCCCTAGCGGGAGGGTGAACAATGAGCAGTTCTTC. Translated, it gives CASSLAPSGRVNNEQFF.

This chain links TRBV7-3 with TRBJ1-6; 9 bases fit TRBD1. This CDR3 spans 15 amino acids. Losses at the gene ends were 5 bases for V and 7 bases for J; bases not matched to a gene: 6. Germline assignment: CDR1 SGHTA and CDR2 FQGTGA. CDR3 region: CASSRTGQGNSPLHF. The CDR3 DNA is TGTGCCAGCAGCCGAACCGGACAGGGGAATTCACCCCTCCACTTT.

The chain couples TRBV19 to TRBJ2-7, with TRBD1 matching 9 bases. Looked up from germline, CDR1 is LNHDA and CDR2 is SQIVND (reference sequence). V shed 9 bases, J shed 6 bases, and the junction held 9 bases outside the gene matches. This CDR3 has 13 amino acids. The CDR3 coding sequence is TGTGCCAGCGCGGGACAGGGTTGGTCCGAGCAGTACTTC. Encoded protein: CASAGQGWSEQYF.

The J gene is TRBJ1-2, the V gene TRBV6-1; D may be TRBD1 (5 bases). Trimming stripped 3 bases from V and 11 bases from J, with 16 bases between. The CDR3 extends over 13 amino acids. Germline loops: CDR1 MNHNS, CDR2 SASEGT. This CDR3 is CASSEDYPRGYTF. The DNA for the CDR3 is TGTGCCAGCAGTGAGGACTACCCCCGGGGGTACACCTTC.

The chain has TRBV7-2 and TRBJ1-5, with TRBD1 identical over 12 bases. The V and J ends lost 5 bases and 1 base, in that order; junction bases with no gene match: 3. The length of the CDR3 is 16 residues. CDR1 is SGHTA, CDR2 FQGNSA, per germline. The CDR3, as DNA: TGTGCCAGCAGCCCGGGACAGGGGGCGAGCAATCAGCCCCAGCATTTT. It codes for CASSPGQGASNQPQHF.

The chain carries TRBV5-1 and TRBJ2-1, with 7 bases that match TRBD1. Trimming took 8 bases from V and 0 from J; bases not matched to a gene: 5. The CDR3 extends over 14 amino acids. Germline loops: CDR1 SGHRS, CDR2 YFSETQ. The CDR3 loop is CASRRDSSYNEQFF. For the CDR3, the DNA is TGCGCCAGTCGCCGGGACAGCTCCTACAATGAGCAGTTCTTC.

This clone was picked up many times. The V gene is TRBV5-4, the J gene TRBJ2-1, with 9 bases aligning to TRBD1. The germline CDR1 and CDR2 sequences are SGHNT and YYREEE (reference sequence). Trimming removed 5 bases from V and 4 bases from J; junction bases left unmatched: 4. CDR3 length equals 14 residues. CDR3 sequence reads: CASRRDRAYNEQFF. In DNA, the CDR3 is TGTGCCAGCAGACGGGACAGGGCATACAATGAGCAGTTCTTC.

The CDR3 region has the DNA TGTGCCAGCTCACCAACCGGGTCAGGGCCCACTAACTATGGCTACACCTTC. Amino acids: CASSPTGSGPTNYGYTF. The gene calls are TRBV18 and TRBJ1-2; D is possibly TRBD1 (5 bases). The V end was cut by 2 bases, the J end by 0 bases, with 16 bases between. Germline CDR1 KGHSH, CDR2 LQKENI. CDR3 length: 17 amino acids.

This clone was seen repeatedly, ten times or more. The chain links TRBV12-3 or TRBV12-4 to TRBJ2-4, with TRBD1 as a possible D gene (5 bases). Deletions cut 6 bases from V and 9 bases from J, with 12 bases between. The CDR3 length is 12 residues. The CDR3 spells CASRTTVGIQYF. The CDR3, as DNA: TGTGCCAGCAGGACGACAGTAGGCATTCAGTACTTC.

The rearrangement uses TRBV6-6 and TRBJ2-1; no definite D call. V dropped 2 bases and J dropped 10 bases, with 9 bases sitting between them. Germline lookup yields CDR1 MNHNY and CDR2 SVGAGI (reference sequence). This CDR3 comprises 12 residues. In nucleotides, the CDR3 is TGTGCCAGCAGTTACGAGGCCAGAGAGCAGTTCTTC. This encodes CASSYEAREQFF.

The rearrangement uses TRBV4-1 and TRBJ2-3; weak D call: TRBD2 (5 bases). The CDR3 is 18 amino acids. The germline V gene encodes CDR1 MGHRA and CDR2 YSYEKL. V gave up 0 bases and J gave up 0 bases, with 16 bases separating them. The CDR3 bases are TGCGCCAGCAGCCAAGATACCCGACGGGGAGCTAGCACAGATACGCAGTATTTT. Protein product: CASSQDTRRGASTDTQYF.

V and J are TRBV21-1 and TRBJ1-2. TRBV21-1 is tagged as a pseudogene. There are 11 residues in the CDR3. The CDR3 loop is CASSKPGGYTF. DNA of the CDR3: TGTGCCAGCAGCAAGCCGGGAGGCTACACCTTC.

The chain has TRBV9 and TRBJ1-1, with a weak D call TRBD1 (6 bases). Per the germline V gene, CDR1 is SGDLS and CDR2 is YYNGEE. V was cut by 0 bases and J by 1 base, with 7 bases left in between. This CDR3 spans 14 amino acids. In DNA, the CDR3 is TGTGCCAGCAGCGTAGCGACAGGGAACACTGAAGCTTTCTTT. Residues: CASSVATGNTEAFF.

This chain uses TRBV28 with TRBJ1-2, with 7 bases lining up with TRBD1. The germline gives CDR1 MDHEN, CDR2 SYDVKM. The CDR3 contains 16 residues. The J segment lost 7 bases and the V segment lost 1 base, leaving 12 bases of the junction unmatched. The CDR3 is CASSLSDRVVVSGYTF. The CDR3 nucleotides are TGTGCCAGCAGTTTATCCGACAGGGTAGTTGTTTCTGGCTACACCTTC.

The table lists this clone with a few counts. This chain joins TRBV2 and TRBJ2-6; 10 nucleotides align to TRBD1. The CDR3 sequence is 16 residues long. The junction had 5 bases not matched to a gene; V was cut back by 9 bases and J by 0 bases. Germline V CDR1 and CDR2: SNHLY, FYNNEI. Here the CDR3 DNA reads TGTGCCAGTCGGGACAGGGGAGGCTCTGGGGCCAACGTCCTGACTTTC. It yields the protein CASRDRGGSGANVLTF.

There are a few counts of this clone. This chain connects TRBV3-1 (or the pseudogene TRBV3-2) to TRBJ2-7; 11 bases map to TRBD2. The CDR3 contains 13 residues. The V gene end was trimmed by 5 bases and the J gene end by 9 bases; junction bases not matched to a gene: 6. The V gene's germline CDR1 is LGHDT and CDR2 YNNKEL (reference sequence). The CDR3 coding sequence is TGTGCCAGCAGCGGGGGACTAGCGGCCTTGCAGTACTTC. Its protein product is CASSGGLAALQYF.

This clone showed up just a few times. V usage is TRBV24-1 and J usage is TRBJ1-5; 7 nucleotides match TRBD1. This CDR3 has 16 amino acids. Germline values: CDR1 KGHDR, CDR2 SFDVKD. V lost 4 bases, J lost 2 bases, and 7 bases stayed unmatched. CDR3: CATSDPDTGGNQPQHF. DNA for the CDR3: TGTGCCACCAGTGACCCTGATACAGGGGGCAATCAGCCCCAGCATTTT.

This clone has just a few counts. The J gene is TRBJ2-5, the V gene TRBV18, with 14 bases lining up with TRBD2. With 2 bases clipped from V and 5 bases from J, the junction kept 4 bases outside the gene matches. From germline, CDR1 is KGHSH and CDR2 LQKENI. The CDR3 has 16 amino acids. The CDR3 region is CASSPGLAGGRETQYF. The CDR3 nucleotides read TGTGCCAGCTCACCAGGACTAGCGGGAGGACGGGAGACCCAGTACTTC.

This clone came up a few times. The V and J genes are TRBV29-1 and TRBJ1-2, with 7 bases that match TRBD1. With V trimmed by 0 bases and J by 7 bases, 5 bases remained unmatched. The CDR3 extends over 13 amino acids. Germline V CDR1 and CDR2: SQVTM, ANQGSEA. This chain's CDR3 is CSVEDLDRAGYTF. The CDR3 nucleotides are TGCAGCGTTGAAGATCTCGACAGGGCTGGCTACACCTTC.

The rearrangement joins TRBV11-2 to TRBJ2-3; 7 bases are shared with TRBD2. CDR1 and CDR2 from the germline V gene are SGHAT and FQNNGV. V shed 1 base, J shed 2 bases, and the junction held 6 bases outside the gene matches. CDR3 length equals 16 residues. The CDR3 nucleotides read TGTGCCAGCAGCTTAGTGGGCGGGAGTCCCACAGATACGCAGTATTTT. Its translation is CASSLVGGSPTDTQYF.

The genes are TRBV30 and TRBJ1-5; a possible D gene is TRBD1 (5 bases). The length of the CDR3 is 16 residues. CDR1 and CDR2 from the germline V gene are GTSNPN and SVGIG (reference sequence). The V end was cut by 0 bases, the J end by 4 bases, with 16 bases between. Here the CDR3 reads CAWSVAQGFINQPQHF. The DNA of the CDR3 is TGTGCCTGGAGTGTAGCCCAGGGTTTCATAAATCAGCCCCAGCATTTT.

The chain is built from TRBV7-3 and TRBJ2-2, with 10 nucleotides matching TRBD2. The junction had 3 bases not matched to a gene; V was cut back by 2 bases and J by 0 bases. Germline CDR1 and CDR2: SGHTA and FQGTGA. The CDR3 sequence is 17 residues long. The CDR3 region is CASSLLAGEANTGELFF. CDR3 in DNA: TGTGCCAGCAGCTTACTAGCGGGAGAGGCGAACACCGGGGAGCTGTTTTTT.

J is TRBJ2-5 and V is TRBV18; TRBD1 might be the D (5 bases). Germline V CDR1 and CDR2: KGHSH, LQKENI. The CDR3 totals 13 residues. Trimming stripped 3 bases from V and 6 bases from J, with 11 bases between. This CDR3 reads CASSPRTGQTQYF. DNA of the CDR3: TGTGCCAGCTCACCGCGTACAGGACAGACCCAGTACTTC.

This chain connects TRBV2 to TRBJ2-2; 10 positions agree with TRBD2. This CDR3 spans 15 amino acids. Germline CDR1 SNHLY, CDR2 FYNNEI. Unmatched junction bases numbered 2, after V lost 2 bases and J lost 5 bases. The CDR3 here is CASSEQTSGTGELFF. CDR3 bases: TGTGCCAGCAGTGAACAGACTAGCGGGACCGGGGAGCTGTTTTTT.

The chain employs TRBV27 and TRBJ1-2, with no clear D. Per the germline V gene, CDR1 is MNHEY and CDR2 is SMNVEV (reference sequence). The CDR3 length is 13 residues. Deletions cut 6 bases from V and 4 bases from J, with 12 bases between. CDR3: CASRRSPSYGYTF. DNA for the CDR3: TGTGCCAGCAGGCGAAGCCCGTCCTATGGCTACACCTTC.